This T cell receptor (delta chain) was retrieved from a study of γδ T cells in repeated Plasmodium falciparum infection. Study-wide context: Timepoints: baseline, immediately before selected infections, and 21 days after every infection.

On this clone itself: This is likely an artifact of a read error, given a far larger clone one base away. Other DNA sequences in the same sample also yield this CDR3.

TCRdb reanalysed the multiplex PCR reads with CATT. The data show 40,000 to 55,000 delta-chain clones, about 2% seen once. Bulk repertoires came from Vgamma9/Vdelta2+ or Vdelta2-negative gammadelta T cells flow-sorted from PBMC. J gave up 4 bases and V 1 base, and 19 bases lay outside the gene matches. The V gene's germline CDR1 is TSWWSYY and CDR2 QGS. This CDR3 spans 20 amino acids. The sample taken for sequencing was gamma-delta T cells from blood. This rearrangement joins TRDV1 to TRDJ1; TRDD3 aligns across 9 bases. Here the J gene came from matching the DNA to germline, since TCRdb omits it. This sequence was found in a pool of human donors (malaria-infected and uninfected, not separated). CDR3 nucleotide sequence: TGTGCTCTTGGGGAACCATTGCCGACTCCAACCGGGGGATACCGCGATAAACTCATCTTT. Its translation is CALGEPLPTPTGGYRDKLIF.